The present entry profiles one TCR beta chain with its context. This clone was picked up one time. The antigen it binds to is not known. Base quality data are lacking; no much larger clone is found one base away. From V the trimming removes 8 bases and from J it removes 4 bases, while the gene matches leave 10 bases of the junction unaccounted for. The germline V gene (reference sequence) sets CDR1 to LNHDA and CDR2 to SQIVND. Including cysteine and phenylalanine, the CDR3 has 15 amino acids. The sequence is cut down to CDR3 DNA, 45 bases in frame from base 1. TCRbeta CDR3 regions were amplified from genomic DNA by means of the immunoSEQ Assay, a bias-controlled multiplex PCR. In the original analysis: The number of nucleated cells in each sample was estimated from the amplification of reference gene primers within the assay. Sequence reads were collapsed and filtered to measure the absolute abundance of every unique TCRbeta CDR3 rearrangement. For each sample, productive Simpson clonality was calculated as the square root of Simpson's diversity index over productive rearrangements. TCRdb's version of the immuneACCESS table is confined to in-frame rearrangements and falls short of the full clone set. An unresolved V gene accounts for under half of the shortfall where checked; the remainder is of unknown origin. V, J and clone size are taken as reported in that table, and D and trimming were inferred from the DNA itself. The sample data list 470,000 or so clones, and 70% to 90% of these were observed just once. The ten largest clones represent approximately 3% of the sample.

The data stem from a study of blood T cell repertoires in COVID-19 (dated by TCRdb to the early 2020s). Regarding the research as a whole: Collaborator samples came from the United States, Italy and Spain and covered acute and convalescent phases of COVID-19. The material from the prospective study consisted of cDNA or gDNA derived from T cells, B-cell-depleted T cells, or PBMCs. The dataset comprised deeply sampled blood TCRbeta repertoires from subjects exposed to, actively infected with, or recovered from COVID-19. The repertoires were made available in a free public database intended to serve as a resource for research on the immune response to SARS-CoV-2. Samples came from the ongoing ImmuneRACE study (first 160 participants) plus 1,254 subjects from 6 global collaborators. Sample metadata almost always included a de-identified subject ID, COVID-19 status, age in years and sex. Where HLA class I and class II types were available, the types were taken from metadata supplied by the sample provider, not from assay-based typing. Overall study outcomes, separate from this receptor: The quantity of clinical and demographic metadata differed by source and by participant and was supplied without curation.

Each collaborating institution followed its own protocols to collect whole blood in K2EDTA tubes. For TCRbeta analysis, collaborators shipped samples as frozen whole blood, isolated PBMCs, or DNA extracted from either of those sample types. The TCR was taken from a human donor in a cohort sampled during active COVID-19. The chain joins TRBV19 to TRBJ2-3, with 9 bases aligning to TRBD2. What was sequenced was peripheral blood. The CDR3 loop reads CASRLSGGGADTQYF. In nucleotide form, the sequence is TGTGCCAGTCGTCTTAGCGGGGGCGGGGCAGATACGCAGTATTTT.